The rows below give T cell receptor beta chains drawn from one sample of a study of cytomegalovirus exposure and HLA in healthy donors. Data came from immunoSEQ multiplex PCR; TCRdb stores just in-frame clones and leaves some out. The sample has roughly 92,000 clones, approximately 80% seen once. What was sequenced was PBMCs. These receptors all stem from a woman aged 50 to 60 in good health and CMV-seropositive. The CDR3 runs from the conserved cysteine through the conserved F or W. Each record gives: D gene, CDR3 length, clone size, V gene, J gene, CDR3 DNA, CDR3 protein. The D gene is left open where the match is weak. Clone size is given for some rows only: seen once, a few or many times, or a class if the clone is expanded.

>NA|12|NA|TRBV10-3|TRBJ1-1
TGTGCCATCAGTGGCGCGAACACTGAAGCTTTCTTT
CAISGANTEAFF
>TRBD2|15|few|TRBV25-1|TRBJ2-2
TGTGCCAGCTCCGGACTAGCGGGATACACCGGGGAGCTGTTTTTT
CASSGLAGYTGELFF
>TRBD1|18|NA|TRBV7-9|TRBJ1-2
TGTGCCAGCAGCCTCACAATTCAGGGGGCTTTCTCATTTTATGGCTACACCTTC
CASSLTIQGAFSFYGYTF
>TRBD1|14|NA|TRBV5-8|TRBJ1-1
TGTGCCGCCCTGGACAGGATTATGAACACTGAAGCTTTCTTT
CAALDRIMNTEAFF
>TRBD1|15|few|TRBV6-1|TRBJ1-5
TGTGCCAGCAGTGAAGGAGGAAGGGGGCAACAGCCCCAGCATTTT
CASSEGGRGQQPQHF
>NA|14|NA|TRBV18|TRBJ1-4
TGTGCCAGCTCACTCGGACTGAGCAATGAAAAACTGTTTTTT
CASSLGLSNEKLFF
>NA|12|NA|TRBV30|TRBJ2-1
TGTGCCTGGACAGCGGCGAACAATGAGCAGTTCTTC
CAWTAANNEQFF
>NA|13|NA|TRBV11-2|TRBJ2-7
TGTGCCAGCAGCTTAGGCGGGACGGACGAGCAGTACTTC
CASSLGGTDEQYF
>TRBD2|14|NA|TRBV27|TRBJ2-1
TGTGCCAGCAGCCTAGCGGGAGGGCCAAATGAGCAGTTCTTC
CASSLAGGPNEQFF
>TRBD1|16|NA|TRBV7-6|TRBJ2-3
TGTGCCAGCAGCTTAGCACAGGGGTGGCCGACAGATACGCAGTATTTT
CASSLAQGWPTDTQYF
>NA|15|NA|TRBV5-5|TRBJ2-1
TGTGCCAGCAGCTCGACAGGAGTCTCCTACAATGAGCAGTTCTTC
CASSSTGVSYNEQFF
>NA|15|NA|TRBV15|TRBJ2-1
TGTGCCACCGGAGGTACGGGGATTGGGGACAATGAGCAGTTCTTC
CATGGTGIGDNEQFF
>TRBD2|20|NA|TRBV7-8|TRBJ2-1
TGTGCCAGCAGCTTACGGCGGCTAGCGGGGGGCCTTAGCTCCTACAATGAGCAGTTCTTC
CASSLRRLAGGLSSYNEQFF
>TRBD1|16|once|TRBV5-5|TRBJ2-3
TGTGCCAGCAGCGCATCAACAGGGGGAGACACAGATACGCAGTATTTT
CASSASTGGDTDTQYF
>NA|16|NA|TRBV28|TRBJ2-2
TGTGCCAGCAGTTTAATGGGACTTGATTTAGTTGGGGAGCTGTTTTTT
CASSLMGLDLVGELFF
>TRBD1|14|NA|TRBV6-1|TRBJ2-7
TGTGCCACCCCCGACCGGGACAGCCCCTACGAGCAGTACTTC
CATPDRDSPYEQYF
>TRBD1|14|NA|TRBV11-2|TRBJ1-6
TGTGCCAGCAGCTCTGACAGGGGGCGTTCACCCCTCCACTTT
CASSSDRGRSPLHF
>NA|13|NA|TRBV6-4|TRBJ1-1
TGTGCCAGCAGTTCGGGACAGAACACTGAAGCTTTCTTT
CASSSGQNTEAFF
>TRBD1|13|NA|TRBV2|TRBJ1-2
TGTGCCAGCAGTGAGGACAGGGTCTATGGCTACACCTTC
CASSEDRVYGYTF
>TRBD1|14|NA|TRBV10-2|TRBJ2-2
TGCGCCAGCAATGGACCAGGGGGCACCGGGGAGCTGTTTTTT
CASNGPGGTGELFF
>NA|17|NA|TRBV9|TRBJ2-1
TGTGCCAGCAGCCCTCAAGGGGGTGAGGGCTCCTACAATGAGCAGTTCTTC
CASSPQGGEGSYNEQFF
>TRBD1|17|few|TRBV10-3|TRBJ2-6
TGTGCCATCAGGCCGGGACAGGGTACCTCTGGGGCCAACGTCCTGACTTTC
CAIRPGQGTSGANVLTF
>NA|17|NA|TRBV27|TRBJ1-4
TGTGCCAGCAGTTTATCTCCTTGGGCCACTGGAGGTGAAAAACTGTTTTTT
CASSLSPWATGGEKLFF
>NA|13|NA|TRBV30|TRBJ1-5
TGTGCCTGGAGTGACGCGCCAGGTCAGCCCCAGCATTTT
CAWSDAPGQPQHF
>NA|14|NA|TRBV19|TRBJ1-1
TGTGCCAGTAGTATCGGGAGAGCGAACACTGAAGCTTTCTTT
CASSIGRANTEAFF
>NA|12|NA|TRBV4-1|TRBJ1-3
TGCGCCAGCAGCCAAGGAGGCTCGGTCATATATTTT
CASSQGGSVIYF
>TRBD2|16|NA|TRBV9|TRBJ2-3
TGTGCCAGCAGCGTAGGAGCTAGCGGGTATTCAGATACGCAGTATTTT
CASSVGASGYSDTQYF
>TRBD2|16|NA|TRBV7-6|TRBJ2-1
TGTGCCAGCAGCCTGGGACTAGCGGTGCTTCAGAATGAGCAGTTCTTC
CASSLGLAVLQNEQFF
>TRBD1|14|NA|TRBV6-6|TRBJ1-4
TGTGCCAGCAGTCACGGACAGGGGGGGGAAAAACTGTTTTTT
CASSHGQGGEKLFF
>NA|17|NA|TRBV13|TRBJ2-1
TGTGCCAGCAGCTTAGGCCGGTGGGAGACGTCCCACAATGAGCAGTTCTTC
CASSLGRWETSHNEQFF
>TRBD1|17|NA|TRBV7-9|TRBJ1-1
TGTGCCAGCAGCGGTGGGACAGGGGGCTGGTTGGACACTGAAGCTTTCTTT
CASSGGTGGWLDTEAFF
>TRBD2|16|NA|TRBV6-5|TRBJ2-1
TGTGCCAGCAGTTACTATCCCGGGACTAGCTACAATGAGCAGTTCTTC
CASSYYPGTSYNEQFF
>NA|13|NA|TRBV13|TRBJ1-3
TGTGCCAGCAGCTTACACTCTGGAAACACCATATATTTT
CASSLHSGNTIYF
>NA|12|once|TRBV2|TRBJ2-3
TGTGCCAGCAGTCCCGACTGGGATACGCAGTATTTT
CASSPDWDTQYF
>TRBD1|15|NA|TRBV4-2|TRBJ2-5
TGTGCCAGCAGCCAAGCCCAGACAGGGGGAGAGACCCAGTACTTC
CASSQAQTGGETQYF
>NA|14|NA|TRBV6-1|TRBJ1-5
TGTGCCAGCAGTGAGTTGACAGAGAATCAGCCCCAGCATTTT
CASSELTENQPQHF
>TRBD2|14|NA|TRBV10-3|TRBJ2-1
TGTGCCATCAGTGGTCGGGAGGGGAACAATGAGCAGTTCTTC
CAISGREGNNEQFF
>TRBD1|14|NA|TRBV18|TRBJ1-1
TGTGCCAGCGCCTCCGGGACAGGGGGCACTGAAGCTTTCTTT
CASASGTGGTEAFF
>TRBD1|13|NA|TRBV30|TRBJ1-2
TGTGCCTGGAGCGAAACAGGGGGAGGTCGCTACACCTTC
CAWSETGGGRYTF
>NA|14|NA|TRBV7-3|TRBJ2-1
TGTGCCAGCAGCCCCGACTCGGGATACAATGAGCAGTTCTTC
CASSPDSGYNEQFF
>TRBD2|19|few|TRBV9|TRBJ2-2
TGTGCCAGCAGCGTCCCGGGACTAGCGGGCGACACGAACACCGGGGAGCTGTTTTTT
CASSVPGLAGDTNTGELFF
>NA|13|NA|TRBV4-1|TRBJ1-2
TGCGCCAGCAGCCCGGAGGGGTGGAGTGGCTACACCTTC
CASSPEGWSGYTF
>NA|13|NA|TRBV7-9|TRBJ1-1
TGTGCCAATACAACAAGGGAGGGGACTGAAGCTTTCTTT
CANTTREGTEAFF
>NA|16|NA|TRBV19|TRBJ1-5
TGTGCCAGTAGTATAGCTCCGACAGGATATAATCAGCCCCAGCATTTT
CASSIAPTGYNQPQHF
>NA|15|NA|TRBV6-6|TRBJ1-5
TGTGCCAGCAGCCTGACAGAGTATAGCAATCAGCCCCAGCATTTT
CASSLTEYSNQPQHF
>NA|15|few|TRBV7-3|TRBJ2-1
TGTGCCAGCAGCTTAGAGAGTGGCTCCTACAATGAGCAGTTCTTC
CASSLESGSYNEQFF
>TRBD1|15|NA|TRBV5-4|TRBJ2-1
TGTGCCAGCAGCCCCCGGACAGGGTACTACAATGAGCAGTTCTTC
CASSPRTGYYNEQFF
>TRBD1|16|NA|TRBV19|TRBJ1-5
TGTGCCAGTAGTATTGGGACAGGCAATAAGGGGCAGCCCCAGCATTTT
CASSIGTGNKGQPQHF